The present T cell receptor (beta chain) was sequenced within a study of blood T cell repertoires in COVID-19. Study information: The United States, Italy and Spain provided the acute and convalescent COVID-19 samples.

V lost 3 bases to trimming and J lost 1 base, with 4 bases between them. The CDR3 contains 12 residues. CDR1 is MNHNS and CDR2 is SASEGT in the germline V gene. Generated by immunoSEQ multiplex PCR, the TCRdb table keeps only in-frame clones and is missing some. This table has about 82,000 clones, roughly 78% appearing once. This clone has just a few counts. This receptor was taken from a man in his fifties or sixties with COVID-19, enrolled during active disease. What was sequenced was peripheral blood. The chain recombines TRBV6-1 with TRBJ2-7; D not certain. The DNA for the CDR3 is TGTGCCAGCAGTGATTCGTCCTACGAGCAGTACTTC. Its translation: CASSDSSYEQYF.